A selection of T cell receptor beta chains follows, all from one sample in a study of shared T cell receptors in the human thymus. Sequenced by immunoSEQ multiplex PCR; TCRdb stores in-frame clones only, minus some. The sample has about 660,000 clones; 88% are singletons. These data also featured in a second study, about human thymus T cells.

Sequenced sample: thymocytes. The receptor set was obtained from a boy in the first two years of life with a congenital heart defect. The CDR3 runs from the conserved cysteine through the conserved F or W. Fields, in order: D gene, V gene, J gene, clone size, CDR3 protein, CDR3 DNA. D genes are given only for firm matches. Clone size is given for some rows only: seen once, a few or many times, or a class if the clone is expanded.

TRBD2	TRBV18	TRBJ2-3	.	CASSPRGSGRAGDTQYF	TGTGCCAGCTCACCACGGGGAAGCGGGAGGGCCGGAGATACGCAGTATTTT
.	TRBV13	TRBJ2-3	.	CASSTSNGNTQYF	TGTGCCAGCAGCACCTCCAACGGTAATACGCAGTATTTT
.	TRBV19	TRBJ2-2	.	CASSSRPGELFF	TGTGCCAGTAGTTCCAGGCCCGGGGAGCTGTTTTTT
TRBD1	TRBV13	TRBJ1-4	.	CASSLSNRGRATNEKLFF	TGTGCCAGCAGCTTAAGTAACAGGGGGCGAGCAACTAATGAAAAACTGTTTTTT
TRBD2	TRBV18	TRBJ2-2	.	CASSPTRGRTGELFF	TGTGCCAGCTCACCAACTCGCGGGAGGACCGGGGAGCTGTTTTTT
.	TRBV27	TRBJ1-2	.	CASSPGAGANYGYTF	TGTGCCAGCAGTCCCGGGGCAGGGGCTAACTATGGCTACACCTTC
TRBD1	TRBV23-1	TRBJ2-1	.	CASSPYGQGQYNEQFF	TGCGCCAGCAGTCCCTATGGACAGGGGCAATACAATGAGCAGTTCTTC
.	TRBV6-5	TRBJ2-1	once	CASSYLEGYEQFF	TGTGCCAGCAGTTACCTCGAGGGATACGAGCAGTTCTTC
TRBD1	TRBV6-1	TRBJ2-7	once	CASSSLTGVSYEQYF	TGTGCCAGCAGTTCCCTGACAGGGGTTTCCTACGAGCAGTACTTC
.	TRBV29-1	TRBJ1-2	.	CSVAPVSGSYGYTF	TGCAGCGTGGCCCCCGTTTCGGGGAGCTATGGCTACACCTTC
.	TRBV4-1	TRBJ2-1	few	CASSQRPGTGNEQFF	TGCGCCAGCAGCCAAAGGCCCGGGACTGGCAATGAGCAGTTCTTC
TRBD1	TRBV5-1	TRBJ1-1	.	CASSPLFWGDREPNTEAFF	TGCGCCAGCAGCCCCCTATTTTGGGGGGACAGGGAACCCAACACTGAAGCTTTCTTT
.	TRBV5-6	TRBJ1-4	.	CASSLQTTNEKLFF	TGTGCCAGCAGCCTACAGACAACTAATGAAAAACTGTTTTTT
TRBD2	TRBV5-1	TRBJ2-1	.	CASSGPRRPALAGEINEQFF	TGCGCCAGCAGCGGCCCCCGGCGCCCAGCTCTAGCGGGAGAAATCAATGAGCAGTTCTTC
.	TRBV21-1	TRBJ2-5	.	CASSNRQDQETQYF	TGTGCCAGCAGCAACCGACAGGACCAAGAGACCCAGTACTTC
.	TRBV5-4	TRBJ1-2	.	CASSPDSGFLYGYTF	TGTGCCAGCAGCCCAGACTCGGGGTTCCTCTATGGCTACACCTTC
TRBD1	TRBV30	TRBJ1-5	.	CAWSLDRGYSNQPQHF	TGTGCCTGGAGTCTCGACAGGGGGTATAGCAATCAGCCCCAGCATTTT
TRBD2	TRBV5-4	TRBJ2-7	.	CASSLGASGRRVSYEQYF	TGTGCCAGCAGCTTGGGGGCTAGCGGGAGGAGGGTCTCCTACGAGCAGTACTTC
TRBD2	TRBV27	TRBJ2-7	.	CASSPPAGNYEQYF	TGTGCCAGCAGCCCTCCAGCGGGAAACTACGAGCAGTACTTC
TRBD1	TRBV6-4	TRBJ2-3	.	CASSDRTGSTDTQYF	TGTGCCAGCAGTGACAGGACAGGGAGCACAGATACGCAGTATTTT
.	TRBV28	TRBJ2-7	.	CASKVRGGPYEQYF	TGTGCCAGCAAGGTGAGGGGAGGCCCCTACGAGCAGTACTTC
.	TRBV27	TRBJ2-7	.	CASSLSLRDGEQYF	TGTGCCAGCAGTTTGTCGCTGCGGGACGGCGAGCAGTACTTC
TRBD1	TRBV11-2	TRBJ2-7	.	CASSFPGTGERYEQYF	TGTGCCAGCAGCTTCCCCGGGACAGGGGAGCGCTACGAGCAGTACTTC
.	TRBV5-1	TRBJ2-1	once	CASSLTAELSSYNEQFF	TGCGCCAGCAGCTTGACAGCGGAGCTTAGTTCCTACAATGAGCAGTTCTTC
.	TRBV12-5	TRBJ2-4	.	CASALGDPGRLIAKNIQYF	TGTGCTAGTGCCTTGGGTGATCCAGGGCGGTTAATAGCCAAAAACATTCAGTACTTC